Presented here are 32 T cell receptor beta chains from one specimen sequenced in a study of cytomegalovirus exposure and HLA in healthy donors. The PCR used 60 Vbeta and 13 Jbeta primers. The assay was immunoSEQ multiplex PCR, and TCRdb's table has in-frame clones only and misses some. The profile shows about 170,000 clones, approximately 88% of them singletons. The sequenced material came from PBMCs. These receptor sequences come from a boy aged 2 to 9 in good health and CMV-seronegative.

V and J are TRBV7-9 and TRBJ1-1; TRBD1 is a possible D gene (5 bases). The CDR3 has 14 residues. Between the trimmed V and J ends, which lost 5 bases and 3 bases, there was a span of 13 bases. Germline V gene sequence: CDR1 SEHNR, CDR2 FQNEAQ (reference sequence). The CDR3 loop is CASSQTSRDTEAFF. CDR3 DNA sequence: TGTGCCAGCAGCCAGACTTCCAGGGACACTGAAGCTTTCTTT.

This chain links TRBV2 with TRBJ1-1; D may be TRBD1 (5 bases). Germline V gives CDR1 SNHLY, CDR2 FYNNEI. V was shortened by 4 bases and J by 5 bases, with 8 bases between the two germline ends. This CDR3 is built from 12 residues. The CDR3 sequence: CASSGGGTEAFF. In DNA, the CDR3 is TGTGCCAGCAGTGGTGGGGGGACTGAAGCTTTCTTT.

The J gene is TRBJ2-1, the V gene TRBV11-3; TRBD2 is a possible D gene (6 bases). Between the trimmed V and J ends, which lost 1 base and 7 bases, there was a span of 17 bases. CDR3 length: 16 amino acids. Germline values: CDR1 SGHNT, CDR2 YENEEA. The CDR3 bases are TGTGCCAGCAGCTTAGTGTTCGGGAGCGCAAGTAATGAGCAGTTCTTC. It encodes CASSLVFGSASNEQFF.

This chain uses TRBV5-1 with TRBJ2-7; 10 positions match TRBD1. CDR1 and CDR2 from the germline V gene are SGHRS and YFSETQ. The CDR3 runs 15 residues. V dropped 2 bases and J dropped 4; count of bases not matched to a gene: 6. The CDR3 nucleotides are TGCGCCAGCAGCTTAGGACAGGGGGGATCTTACGAGCAGTACGTC. Translation gives CASSLGQGGSYEQYV.

The chain recombines TRBV6-1 with TRBJ1-5; D perhaps matches TRBD1 (6 bases). Deletions cut 4 bases from V and 1 base from J, with 11 bases between. The CDR3 is 15 residues long. The germline CDR1 and CDR2 sequences are MNHNS and SASEGT. The CDR3 reads CASSGHRVSNQPQHF. The CDR3 nucleotides are TGTGCCAGCAGTGGGCACAGGGTGAGCAATCAGCCCCAGCATTTT.

The rearrangement uses TRBV27 and TRBJ1-5; D remains unclear. The CDR3 is 14 residues long. Germline CDR1 is MNHEY and CDR2 is SMNVEV (reference sequence). V lost 5 bases, J lost 0 bases, and 8 bases lay in between. In DNA, the CDR3 is TGTGCCAGCAGTAGTCACTATAGCAATCAGCCCCAGCATTTT. This sequence encodes CASSSHYSNQPQHF.

The CDR3 coding sequence is TGTGCCATCAGTGAGGCGGCGACAGGCGTTGGCTACACCTTC. It translates to CAISEAATGVGYTF. The chain has TRBV10-3 and TRBJ1-2, with D possibly being TRBD1 (6 bases). V was pared by 2 bases and J by 7 bases, with 14 bases between. Germline V CDR1 and CDR2: ENHRY, SYGVKD. The CDR3 sequence is 14 residues long.

The chain is built from TRBV6-5 and TRBJ2-5; D call uncertain. From germline, CDR1 is MNHEY and CDR2 SVGAGI. Trimming took off 0 bases at V and 3 bases at J, with 8 bases between the two ends. The length of the CDR3 is 14 residues. CDR3 residues: CASSYSLGEETQYF. CDR3 bases: TGTGCCAGCAGTTACTCGCTAGGAGAAGAGACCCAGTACTTC.

The V and J genes are TRBV14 and TRBJ1-2, with D possibly matching TRBD1 (6 bases). The CDR3 totals 15 residues. The germline V and J ends were trimmed by 1 base and 6 bases, with 15 bases remaining between them. CDR1 SGHDN and CDR2 FVKESK come from the germline V gene. The CDR3 nucleotides are TGTGCCAGCAGCCAAGGAATAGCCGGGGACAATGGCTACACCTTC. Its protein is CASSQGIAGDNGYTF.

V usage is TRBV6-1 and J usage is TRBJ2-7; 10 positions agree with TRBD1. From germline, CDR1 is MNHNS and CDR2 SASEGT. V shed 6 bases and J 5 bases; nucleotides not matched to a gene: 4. The CDR3 covers 13 residues. CDR3 in amino acids: CASSRTGGDEQYV. CDR3 sequence (DNA): TGTGCCAGCAGCCGGACAGGGGGGGACGAGCAGTACGTC.

The genes are TRBV25-1 and TRBJ1-3; a possible D gene is TRBD1 (6 bases). The germline V gene encodes CDR1 MGHDK and CDR2 SYGVNS. The CDR3 has 15 amino acids. Trimming removed 6 bases at V and 1 base at J, with 13 bases between. CDR3 sequence: CASSLRGSSGNTIYF. The DNA for the CDR3 is TGTGCCAGCAGCCTAAGGGGGAGTTCTGGAAACACCATATATTTT.

This chain links TRBV28 with TRBJ2-7; the D gene is possibly TRBD2 (6 bases). This CDR3 spans 12 amino acids. V lost 7 bases, J lost 6 bases, and 13 bases lay in between. CDR1 MDHEN and CDR2 SYDVKM come from the germline V gene. Here the CDR3 DNA reads TGTGCCAGCATTTGGGGGGTAGCCGAGCAGTACGTC. Its translation: CASIWGVAEQYV.

The chain links TRBV19 to TRBJ1-1, with TRBD1 identical over 9 bases. CDR1 is LNHDA, CDR2 SQIVND, per germline (reference sequence). The length of the CDR3 is 17 residues. The V and J ends lost 4 bases and 1 base, in that order; junction bases with no gene match: 10. The CDR3 bases are TGTGCCAGTAGTAGTAGAGACAGGGGGATTTCGAACACTGAAGCTTTCTTT. It encodes CASSSRDRGISNTEAFF. The variable domain in full, with the rest retrieved from reference TRBV19 and TRBJ1-1, is DGGITQSPKYLFRKEGQNVTLSCEQNLNHDAMYWYRQDPGQGLRLIYYSQIVNDFQKGDIAEGYSVSREKKESFPLTVTSAQKNPTAFYLCASSSRDRGISNTEAFFGQGTRLTVV.

J is TRBJ2-7 and V is TRBV11-2; D might be TRBD2 (6 bases). The CDR3 is 12 amino acids. CDR1 is SGHAT and CDR2 is FQNNGV in the germline V gene. Trimming took 0 bases from V and 9 from J, leaving 9 bases between them. CDR3 nucleotides: TGTGCCAGCAGCTTAGAGGGAGGAGGGCAGTACGTC. Protein sequence: CASSLEGGGQYV.

This clone was observed a few times. The rearrangement links TRBV6-6 to TRBJ1-4, with D perhaps matching TRBD1 (5 bases). Germline V gene lookup returns CDR1 MNHNY and CDR2 SVGAGI (reference sequence). Trimming removed 5 bases at V and 6 bases at J, with 13 bases between. The CDR3 has 14 amino acids. CDR3 bases: TGTGCCAGCAGTGACGGGCGGGGGGATGAAAAACTGTTTTTT. Its translation is CASSDGRGDEKLFF.

This sequence joins TRBV7-9 and TRBJ2-1; D unresolved. The CDR3 is made up of 13 amino acids. Germline V lookup: CDR1 SEHNR, CDR2 FQNEAQ (reference sequence). The V and J ends lost 5 bases and 8 bases respectively, with 13 bases between them. The CDR3 bases are TGTGCCAGCAGCCGCGGTGGAAGCGATGAGCAGTTCTTC. This gives the protein CASSRGGSDEQFF.

This clone came up a few times. This chain uses TRBV18 with TRBJ2-5; D might be TRBD2 (6 bases). The germline V and J ends were trimmed by 0 bases and 5 bases, with 10 bases remaining between them. The germline gives CDR1 KGHSH, CDR2 LQKENI. This CDR3 is 14 amino acids long. CDR3 residues: CASSPPGSGETQYF. The CDR3 bases are TGTGCCAGCTCACCACCAGGGAGCGGGGAGACCCAGTACTTC.

The J gene is TRBJ2-1, the V gene TRBV7-2, with TRBD2 matching over 10 bases. CDR1 is SGHTA and CDR2 is FQGNSA in the germline V gene. With 5 bases clipped from V and 5 bases from J, the junction kept 6 bases outside the gene matches. This CDR3 region has 15 residues. The CDR3: CASSVSGGINNEQFF. The CDR3, as DNA: TGTGCCAGCAGCGTTAGCGGGGGGATTAACAATGAGCAGTTCTTC. The complete variable domain, with remaining parts taken from reference TRBV7-2 and TRBJ2-1, reads GAGVSQSPSNKVTEKGKDVELRCDPISGHTALYWYRQSLGQGLEFLIYFQGNSAPDKSGLPSDRFSAERTGGSVSTLTIQRTQQEDSAVYLCASSVSGGINNEQFFGPGTRLTVL.

V and J are TRBV12-5 and TRBJ1-1; perhaps TRBD1 as D (5 bases). Germline CDR1 reads LGHNT; CDR2 reads FRNRAP. Trimming took 0 bases from V and 5 from J, leaving 16 bases between them. The CDR3 is 16 amino acids. The CDR3 loop is CASGLVRQGSRTEAFF. CDR3 bases: TGTGCTAGTGGTTTGGTACGCCAGGGCAGTCGGACTGAAGCTTTCTTT.

This rearrangement joins TRBV7-9 to TRBJ1-1; 7 bases fit TRBD1. With V trimmed by 5 bases and J by 11 bases, 11 bases remained unmatched. The CDR3 runs to 13 residues. CDR1 SEHNR and CDR2 FQNEAQ come from the germline V gene (reference sequence). The CDR3: CASSIVGGEAAFF. In nucleotides, the CDR3 is TGTGCCAGCAGCATCGTAGGGGGCGAGGCGGCTTTCTTT.

The V call is TRBV5-1, the J call TRBJ1-1; 8 positions agree with TRBD1. This CDR3 has 14 residues. Germline loops: CDR1 SGHRS, CDR2 YFSETQ. The trim removed 5 bases at V and 5 bases at J, leaving 8 bases unmatched. CDR3 DNA sequence: TGCGCCAGCAGTCCAGGGGGCGCGGGGACTGAAGCTTTCTTT. This gives the protein CASSPGGAGTEAFF.

The chain couples TRBV6-1 to TRBJ1-6; 9 nucleotides line up with TRBD1. CDR1 and CDR2 (germline): MNHNS, SASEGT. J was trimmed by 6 bases and V by 4 bases; bases with no gene match: 4. The CDR3 is 15 amino acids. The DNA of the CDR3 is TGTGCCAGCAGTGTATCACAGGGGGCTAATTCACCCCTCCACTTT. Translating it yields CASSVSQGANSPLHF.

This chain joins TRBV4-3 and TRBJ2-1; 8 nucleotides line up with TRBD2. Losses at the gene ends were 1 base for V and 6 bases for J; bases not matched to a gene: 2. CDR3 size: 14 residues. Germline lookup yields CDR1 LGHNA and CDR2 YSLEER. The CDR3 sequence: CASSQGTSPNEQFF. CDR3 sequence (DNA): TGCGCCAGCAGCCAAGGGACTAGCCCCAATGAGCAGTTCTTC.

This clone was seen more than once but under ten times. This chain uses TRBV5-4 with TRBJ2-1; D may be TRBD1 (6 bases). The CDR3 has 14 amino acids. Germline CDR1 reads SGHNT; CDR2 reads YYREEE (reference sequence). Trimming left V 2 bases short and J 7 bases short, with 13 bases between. The CDR3 spells CASSLSDRRNEQFF. Here the CDR3 DNA reads TGTGCCAGCAGCTTAAGCGACAGGCGGAATGAGCAGTTCTTC.

The sample holds one count of this clone. The chain employs TRBV29-1 and TRBJ2-5; no reliable D call. The CDR3 has 14 residues. V gave up 6 bases and J gave up 2 bases, with 16 bases separating them. Germline CDR1 and CDR2: SQVTM and ANQGSEA. The CDR3 is CSVETRIRQETQYF. DNA for the CDR3: TGCAGCGTCGAAACCAGGATACGGCAAGAGACCCAGTACTTC.

The chain employs TRBV5-1 and TRBJ2-1; D perhaps matches TRBD1 (6 bases). Per germline, CDR1 SGHRS and CDR2 YFSETQ. This CDR3 is built from 16 residues. The germline V and J ends were trimmed by 1 base and 10 bases, with 21 bases remaining between them. This chain's CDR3 is CASSLREMTGPGEQFF. The CDR3 DNA follows: TGCGCCAGCAGCTTGAGAGAGATGACAGGTCCAGGGGAGCAGTTCTTC.

The chain carries TRBV27 and TRBJ2-1; weak D call: TRBD1 (6 bases). Germline assignment: CDR1 MNHEY and CDR2 SMNVEV (reference sequence). There are 12 residues in the CDR3. The germline V and J ends were trimmed by 8 bases and 6 bases, with 11 bases remaining between them. The DNA of the CDR3 is TGTGCCAGCTCCGGGACACTCAATGAGCAGTTCTTC. Translated: CASSGTLNEQFF.

The chain has TRBV6-1 and TRBJ2-7; no reliable D call. The germline V gene has CDR1 MNHNS and CDR2 SASEGT. The length of the CDR3 is 14 residues. Between the trimmed V and J ends, which lost 5 bases and 5 bases, there was a span of 16 bases. The DNA of the CDR3 is TGTGCCAGCAGTCAGACACCGGTGGCCCACGAGCAGTACGTC. Protein sequence: CASSQTPVAHEQYV.

CDR3 residues: CASSLVLRTSGGGGEQFF. The CDR3, as DNA: TGTGCCAGCAGCTTAGTGCTCCGTACTAGCGGGGGAGGAGGTGAGCAGTTCTTC. V gene TRBV11-2 combines with J gene TRBJ2-1; 11 bases match TRBD2. Germline V CDR1 and CDR2: SGHAT, FQNNGV. The CDR3 has 18 amino acids. Germline trimming cut 1 base from V and 9 bases from J; bases unmatched to any gene: 14.

V is TRBV5-1 and J is TRBJ2-3, with TRBD2 identical over 11 bases. Per the germline V gene, CDR1 is SGHRS and CDR2 is YFSETQ. V was clipped by 4 bases and J by 7 bases; unmatched bases: 11. This CDR3 is 16 amino acids long. CDR3 in amino acids: CASSGFLAGGFNTQYF. The CDR3 nucleotides are TGCGCCAGCAGCGGGTTCCTAGCGGGGGGCTTCAATACGCAGTATTTT.

This chain uses TRBV9 with TRBJ2-3; D is unresolved. Germline loops: CDR1 SGDLS, CDR2 YYNGEE. V shed 1 base and J shed 7 bases, with 16 bases lying between them. The length of the CDR3 is 15 residues. CDR3 sequence reads: CASSVRGEPRNTQYF. The CDR3, as DNA: TGTGCCAGCAGCGTAAGAGGTGAACCCCGGAATACGCAGTATTTT.

V is TRBV5-6 and J is TRBJ2-2; D possibly corresponds to TRBD2 (6 bases). Trimming pared 0 bases from V and 6 bases from J, leaving 12 bases between. Germline CDR1 reads SGHDT; CDR2 reads YYEEEE. The length of the CDR3 is 15 residues. The CDR3 nucleotides are TGTGCCAGCAGCTTGGAAGGGACGGGGGCCGGGGAGCTGTTTTTT. Its translation is CASSLEGTGAGELFF.